This paragraph reports one TCR beta chain. This entry belongs to a study of blood T cell repertoires in COVID-19. Those who participated ranged in age from roughly 18 to 89 years and resided in under 25 US areas. Sequencing was performed with immunoSEQ multiplex PCR; in TCRdb, only in-frame clones are kept and a portion is missing. Of a few hundred thousand clones in the sample, 85% were seen once. V was pared by 2 bases and J by 5 bases, with 7 bases of the junction left unmatched. The CDR3 extends over 15 amino acids. Per germline, CDR1 KGHSH and CDR2 LQKENI. This TCR was recovered from a woman aged 45-59 years who had recovered from COVID-19. Sequencing was carried out using PBMCs or T cells enriched from blood (not recorded which). The chain employs TRBV18 and TRBJ2-7; 9 nucleotides match TRBD2. The CDR3 DNA follows: TGTGCCAGCTCACCAGGCCTAGCGGGGATTCACGAGCAGTACTTC. Translated, it gives CASSPGLAGIHEQYF. Full variable domain (rest looked up from reference TRBV18 and TRBJ2-7): NAGVMQNPRHLVRRRGQEARLRCSPMKGHSHVYWYRQLPEEGLKFMVYLQKENIIDESGMPKERFSAEFPKEGPSILRIQQVVRGDSAAYFCASSPGLAGIHEQYFGPGTRLTVT.